These T cell receptor beta chains were read from a single sample in a study of regulatory T cells in long-lasting Graves disease. MiXCR, run by TCRdb on the multiplex PCR reads, gives a single entry per CDR3 protein. The table lists hundreds of thousands of distinct CDR3 sequences, around 15% of them singletons. These same data were also listed under a study on T cells in Graves' hyperthyroidism and ophthalmopathy.

Sequenced here: peripheral blood mononuclear cells (PBMCs), sampled at new diagnosis, from a patient treated with antithyroid drugs. The receptors derive from a woman aged 25-40 years with Graves disease. Both conserved end residues are part of each CDR3. Fields, in order: J gene, V gene, D gene, clone size, CDR3 DNA, CDR3 protein. A D gene is named only where the DNA matches it firmly. Where a row states a size, it is once, few, many or the class of an expanded clone; other rows omit it.

TRBJ1-1 TRBV6-2/TRBV6-3 . . TGTGCCAGCAGTGAGTTAATGAACACTGAAGCTTTCTTT CASSELMNTEAFF
TRBJ2-7 TRBV25-1 TRBD2 few TGTGCCAGCAGTGACCTGACTAGCGGAACCTACGAGCAGTACTTC CASSDLTSGTYEQYF
TRBJ1-3 TRBV6-1 TRBD1 few TGTGCCAGCAGTGGAATGGGACAGGTCTCTGGAAACACCATATATTTT CASSGMGQVSGNTIYF
TRBJ2-1 TRBV7-8 . many TGTGCCAGCAGCTTAGAAGGGGAGAATGAGCAGTTCTTC CASSLEGENEQFF
TRBJ2-1 TRBV12-3/TRBV12-4 TRBD2 many TGTGCCAGCAGTTTTAGGGAACTAGCGGGAGGGAATGAGCAGTTCTTC CASSFRELAGGNEQFF
TRBJ1-3 TRBV9 . . TGTGCCAGCAGCAAAGAGGGAATCCAAGGGCCTGTCGGAAACACCATATATTTT CASSKEGIQGPVGNTIYF
TRBJ2-5 TRBV7-2 . many TGTGCCAGCAGCCCAACAGGGCTCCAAGAGACCCAGTACTTC CASSPTGLQETQYF
TRBJ2-2 TRBV30 TRBD2 . TGTGCCTGGAGCCCGGGACTAGCGGGAAAGACCGGGGAGCTGTTTTTT CAWSPGLAGKTGELFF
TRBJ1-2 TRBV5-1 . few TGCGCCAGCAGCTGGGAGGAAGCCTATGGCTACACCTTC CASSWEEAYGYTF
TRBJ1-4 TRBV5-4 . . TGTGCCAGCAGCTTTGTGGATGAAAAACTGTTTTTT CASSFVDEKLFF
TRBJ2-7 TRBV7-2 TRBD1 . TGTGCCAGCAGCTCAAGAGGGGGCTTCGGCGAGCAGTACTTC CASSSRGGFGEQYF